This T cell receptor beta chain was sequenced during a study of immune evolution from preneoplasia to lung adenocarcinoma. Study observations and caveats: KRAS-mutant nodules had the highest T cell clonality. Later-stage lesions seemingly showed higher T cell density and diversity than normal lung. Top clone share appeared to fall from AAH through AIS, MIA, adenocarcinoma.

The CDR3 length is 15 residues. Germline CDR1 MNHEY, CDR2 SVGAGI. V shed 3 bases and J 0 bases; nucleotides not matched to a gene: 3. Remarks on this clone: Antigen specificity is unknown.

Assay: immunoSEQ multiplex PCR; the TCRdb copy retains only in-frame clones and omits some. The sample records under 13,000 clones, less than 85% being singletons. Between about 2013 and 2018, patients underwent resection in Japan or China. The source is a person between 65 and 79 years old with lung adenocarcinoma. This rearrangement joins TRBV6-5 to TRBJ2-7; 9 bases are shared with TRBD1. Sequenced input: FFPE minimally invasive lung adenocarcinoma tissue. CDR3 sequence reads: CASSYRGQGSYEQYF. The CDR3 region has the DNA TGTGCCAGCAGTTATCGGGGACAGGGCTCCTACGAGCAGTACTTC.